This TCR beta chain was captured in a study of shared clonotypes between healthy human individuals. Every immunoSEQ plate was one replicate of a subset's evenly spread DNA. Per the authors' pipeline: Owing to the provision of junction-only sequences devoid of quality scores by immunoSEQ, filtering differed. The protocol was immunoSEQ multiplex PCR, while the TCRdb copy is restricted to in-frame clones and leaves out a portion. For V, J and clone size, that table is used; D and trimming come from the DNA. The data show approximately 2.1 million clones, 93% seen once. The CDR3 length is 14 residues. Trimming took 4 bases from V and 3 from J; bases not matched to a gene: 3. The germline gives CDR1 SGHRS, CDR2 YFSETQ.

The TCR was taken from a young man in good health. Some clones in this sample may be carry-over from other donors' samples. The chain combines TRBV5-1 with TRBJ1-2, with 10 nucleotides matching TRBD1. The sample comprised naive CD4+ T cells from PBMCs. Subset noted: CD45RA+ positively selected. CDR3 sequence reads: CASSMTGGDYGYTF. Written as DNA, the CDR3 is TGCGCCAGCAGCATGACAGGGGGCGACTATGGCTACACCTTC.